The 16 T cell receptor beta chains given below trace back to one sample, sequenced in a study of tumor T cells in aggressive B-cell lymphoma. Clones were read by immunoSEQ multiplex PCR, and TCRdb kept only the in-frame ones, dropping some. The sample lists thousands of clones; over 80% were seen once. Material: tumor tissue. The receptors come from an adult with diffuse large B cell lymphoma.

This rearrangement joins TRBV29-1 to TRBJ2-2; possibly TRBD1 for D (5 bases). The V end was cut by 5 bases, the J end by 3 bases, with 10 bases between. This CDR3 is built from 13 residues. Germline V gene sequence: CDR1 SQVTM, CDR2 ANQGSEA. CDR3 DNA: TGCAGCGTTCGTCACAGGCACACCGGGGAGCTGTTTTTT. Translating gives CSVRHRHTGELFF.

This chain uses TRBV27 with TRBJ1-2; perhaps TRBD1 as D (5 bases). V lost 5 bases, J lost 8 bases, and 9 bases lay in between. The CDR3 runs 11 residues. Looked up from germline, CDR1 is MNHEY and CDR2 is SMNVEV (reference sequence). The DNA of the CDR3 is TGTGCCAGCAGTGGGGGGAGAGGCTACACCTTC. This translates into CASSGGRGYTF.

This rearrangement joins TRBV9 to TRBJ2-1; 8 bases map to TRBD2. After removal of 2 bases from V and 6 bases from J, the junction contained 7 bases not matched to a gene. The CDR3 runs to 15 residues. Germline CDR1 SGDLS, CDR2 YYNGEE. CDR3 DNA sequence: TGTGCCAGCAGCGTCGGGACTAGTAGTAGCAATGAGCAGTTCTTC. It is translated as CASSVGTSSSNEQFF.

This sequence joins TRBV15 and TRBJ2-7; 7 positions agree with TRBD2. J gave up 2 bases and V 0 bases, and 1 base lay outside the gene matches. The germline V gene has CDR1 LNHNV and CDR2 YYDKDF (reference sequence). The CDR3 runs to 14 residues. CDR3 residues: CATSREGGTYEQYF. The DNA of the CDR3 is TGTGCCACCAGCAGAGAGGGGGGGACCTACGAGCAGTACTTC.

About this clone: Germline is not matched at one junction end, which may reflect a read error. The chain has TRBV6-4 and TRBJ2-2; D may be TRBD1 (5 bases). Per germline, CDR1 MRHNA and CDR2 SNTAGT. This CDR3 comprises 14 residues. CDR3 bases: TGTGCCAGCAGTGACTCCCCGGACACCGGAGAGCTGTTTTTT. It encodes CASSDSPDTGELFF.

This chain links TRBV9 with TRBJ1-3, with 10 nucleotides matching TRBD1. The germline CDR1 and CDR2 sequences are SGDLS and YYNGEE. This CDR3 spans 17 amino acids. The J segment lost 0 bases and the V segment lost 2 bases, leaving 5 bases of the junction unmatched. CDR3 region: CASSVWGQGSSGNTIYF. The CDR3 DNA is TGTGCCAGCAGCGTGTGGGGACAGGGGAGCTCTGGAAACACCATATATTTT.

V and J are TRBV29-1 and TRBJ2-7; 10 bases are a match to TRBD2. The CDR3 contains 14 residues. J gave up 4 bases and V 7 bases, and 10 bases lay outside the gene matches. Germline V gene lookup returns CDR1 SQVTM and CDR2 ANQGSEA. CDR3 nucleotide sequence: TGCAGCGGGGCTCTAGCGGGAGAGTCGTACGAGCAGTACTTC. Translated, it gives CSGALAGESYEQYF.

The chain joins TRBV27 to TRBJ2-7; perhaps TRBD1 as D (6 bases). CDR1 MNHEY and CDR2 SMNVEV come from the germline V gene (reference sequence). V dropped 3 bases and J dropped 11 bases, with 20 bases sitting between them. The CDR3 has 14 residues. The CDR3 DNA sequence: TGTGCCAGCAGTTTTGTGGACAGAAACCTTCCTGAGTACTTC. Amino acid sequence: CASSFVDRNLPEYF.

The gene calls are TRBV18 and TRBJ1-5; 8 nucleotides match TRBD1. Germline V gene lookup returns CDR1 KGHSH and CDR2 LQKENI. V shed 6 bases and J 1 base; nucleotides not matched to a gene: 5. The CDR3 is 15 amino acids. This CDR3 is CASSQGAGSNQPQHF. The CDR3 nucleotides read TGTGCCAGCTCCCAGGGGGCGGGAAGCAATCAGCCCCAGCATTTT.

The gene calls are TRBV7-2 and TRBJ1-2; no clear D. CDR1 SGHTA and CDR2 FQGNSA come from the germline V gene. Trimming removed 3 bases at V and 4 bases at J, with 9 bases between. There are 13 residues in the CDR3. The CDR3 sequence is CASSLSALYGYTF. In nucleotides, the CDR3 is TGTGCCAGCAGCTTGAGCGCCCTCTATGGCTACACCTTC.

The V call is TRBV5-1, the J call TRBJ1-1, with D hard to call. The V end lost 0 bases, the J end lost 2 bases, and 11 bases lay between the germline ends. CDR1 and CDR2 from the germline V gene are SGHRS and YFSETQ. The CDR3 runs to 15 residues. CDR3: CASSLGGFGNTEAFF. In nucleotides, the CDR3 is TGCGCCAGCAGCTTGGGAGGGTTTGGTAACACTGAAGCTTTCTTT.

The CDR3 DNA is TGTGCCAGCAGCCCCTCTGGGGTAGGGGGCGCGAGCACCGGGGAGCTGTTTTTT. As protein: CASSPSGVGGASTGELFF. This rearrangement joins TRBV5-8 to TRBJ2-2; 7 nucleotides match TRBD1. J gave up 4 bases and V 4 bases, and 16 bases lay outside the gene matches. Germline-derived CDR1 and CDR2 are SGHTS and YDEGEE. This CDR3 is built from 18 residues.

CDR3 DNA sequence: TGTGCCAGCCCCCGACGGGTTCCTGGGGCCAACGTCCTGACTTTC. Residues: CASPRRVPGANVLTF. The V gene is TRBV6-4, the J gene TRBJ2-6; D is ambiguous. V gave up 8 bases and J gave up 2 bases, with 13 bases separating them. The CDR3 has 15 amino acids. Germline V CDR1 and CDR2: MRHNA, SNTAGT.

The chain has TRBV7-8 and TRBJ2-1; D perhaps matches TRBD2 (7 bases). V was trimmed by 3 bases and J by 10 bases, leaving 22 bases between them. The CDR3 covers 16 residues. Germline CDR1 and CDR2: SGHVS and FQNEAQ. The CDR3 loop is CASSFMGGRAGPEQFF. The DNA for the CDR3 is TGTGCCAGCAGCTTTATGGGGGGCAGAGCGGGACCGGAGCAGTTCTTC.

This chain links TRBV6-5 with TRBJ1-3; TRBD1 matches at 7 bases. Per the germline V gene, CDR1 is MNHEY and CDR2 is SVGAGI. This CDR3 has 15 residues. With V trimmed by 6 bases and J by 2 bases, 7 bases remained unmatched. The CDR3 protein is CASRSPGTAGNTIYF. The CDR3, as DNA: TGTGCCAGCAGAAGCCCGGGGACAGCTGGAAACACCATATATTTT.

This CDR3 reads CASSLTGPNTEAFF. The CDR3 DNA follows: TGTGCCAGCAGCTTGACAGGGCCGAACACTGAAGCTTTCTTT. The chain joins TRBV5-6 to TRBJ1-1; D possibly corresponds to TRBD1 (6 bases). CDR1 is SGHDT and CDR2 is YYEEEE in the germline V gene. V dropped 1 base and J dropped 1 base, with 8 bases sitting between them. The CDR3 has 14 amino acids.